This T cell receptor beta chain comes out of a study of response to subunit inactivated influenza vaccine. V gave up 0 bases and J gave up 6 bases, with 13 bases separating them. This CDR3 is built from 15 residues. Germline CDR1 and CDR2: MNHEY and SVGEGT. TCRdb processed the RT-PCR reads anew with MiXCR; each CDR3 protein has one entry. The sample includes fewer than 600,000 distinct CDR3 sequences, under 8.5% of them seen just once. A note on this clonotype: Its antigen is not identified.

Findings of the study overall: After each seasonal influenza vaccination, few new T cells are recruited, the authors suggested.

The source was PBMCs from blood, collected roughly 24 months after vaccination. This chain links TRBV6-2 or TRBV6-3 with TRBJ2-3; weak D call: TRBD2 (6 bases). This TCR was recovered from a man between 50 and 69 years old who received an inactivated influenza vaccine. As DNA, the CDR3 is TGTGCCAGCAGTTACTCGCAGACTAGTTACGATACGCAGTATTTT. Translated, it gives CASSYSQTSYDTQYF.